Described below is a single TCR beta chain sequence and its context. Germline CDR1 and CDR2: SEHNR and FQNEAQ (reference sequence). The CDR3 contains 14 residues. With V trimmed by 5 bases and J by 5 bases, 5 bases remained unmatched. 60 Vbeta and 13 Jbeta primers were used in PCR. The method was immunoSEQ multiplex PCR; TCRdb's version includes in-frame clones alone and lacks a portion of them. The repertoire consists of 200,000 to 250,000 clones, with around 80% occurring once and the leading ten covering 2.7%. These data belong to a study of cytomegalovirus exposure and HLA in healthy donors. Sample: PBMCs. This clonotype was obtained from a woman aged 60-75 years in good health and CMV-seropositive. The chain carries TRBV7-9 and TRBJ1-2, with TRBD1 matching 10 bases. CDR3 sequence reads: CASSTTGGWYGYTF. The CDR3, as DNA: TGTGCCAGCAGCACGACAGGGGGCTGGTATGGCTACACCTTC.